The 22 T cell receptor beta chains listed next were all sequenced from one sample in a study of blood T cell repertoires in COVID-19. Produced via immunoSEQ multiplex PCR; TCRdb's table is partial and in-frame only. The sample carries around 480,000 clones, approximately 86% recorded once. Sequenced input: PBMCs or T cells enriched from blood (not recorded which). These receptors originate from a woman under 30 who had recovered from COVID-19.

The chain is built from TRBV19 and TRBJ1-6; D not resolved. This CDR3 region has 16 residues. Germline V gives CDR1 LNHDA, CDR2 SQIVND (reference sequence). V was pared by 6 bases and J by 4 bases, with 16 bases between. CDR3 sequence reads: CASSHIPGTYNSPLHF. Written as DNA, the CDR3 is TGTGCCAGTAGCCATATACCGGGAACTTATAATTCACCCCTCCACTTT.

In this sample, this clone turned up once. The rearrangement links TRBV18 to TRBJ1-2; 8 bases align to TRBD1. Unmatched junction bases numbered 11, after V lost 6 bases and J lost 8 bases. CDR1 is KGHSH and CDR2 is LQKENI in the germline V gene. The length of the CDR3 is 14 residues. DNA for the CDR3: TGTGCCAGCTCGCCCACAGGGGGTCAAAGGGGCTACACCTTC. Translating gives CASSPTGGQRGYTF.

Details on this clone: The junction departs from germline at one end; a sequencing error may be responsible. The V gene is TRBV7-7, the J gene TRBJ2-2; D perhaps matches TRBD2 (7 bases). CDR3 size: 15 residues. CDR1 is SSHAT and CDR2 is FNYEAQ in the germline V gene (reference sequence). DNA of the CDR3: TGTGCTAGCAGCCCCGAGGGGGGGGGCACCGGGGAGCTGTTTTTT. Residues: CASSPEGGGTGELFF.

The rearrangement joins TRBV10-2 to TRBJ2-5, with a weak D call TRBD2 (7 bases). V was shortened by 4 bases and J by 4 bases, with 19 bases between the two germline ends. The V gene's germline CDR1 is WSHSY and CDR2 SAAADI. This CDR3 comprises 16 residues. CDR3 nucleotides: TGCGCCAGCAGTGGGACTAGGGGGTCAGAAGTAGAGACCCAGTACTTC. Translated: CASSGTRGSEVETQYF.

The rearrangement joins TRBV4-1 to TRBJ1-1; maybe TRBD1 (5 bases). This CDR3 region has 16 residues. Germline assignment: CDR1 MGHRA and CDR2 YSYEKL. Between the trimmed V and J ends, which lost 0 bases and 4 bases, there was a span of 15 bases. In DNA, the CDR3 is TGCGCCAGCAGCCAAGAAGGCCGGGGGACGGGCACTGAAGCTTTCTTT. This gives the protein CASSQEGRGTGTEAFF.

As concerns this clone: At one end the junction does not follow the germline gene, possibly because of a read error. V gene TRBV10-3 combines with J gene TRBJ1-2, with D perhaps matching TRBD1 (6 bases). Germline CDR1 ENHRY, CDR2 SYGVKD. The CDR3 covers 12 residues. The CDR3 DNA sequence: TGTGCCATCAGTTCAGACTCGACAGGACCATCCTTC. Protein sequence: CAISSDSTGPSF.

V is TRBV19 and J is TRBJ1-5; tentative D call: TRBD1 (6 bases). This CDR3 spans 15 amino acids. Trimming removed 5 bases at V and 3 bases at J, with 14 bases between. Germline CDR1 is LNHDA and CDR2 is SQIVND (reference sequence). The CDR3, as DNA: TGTGCCAGTAGTGCCAGACAGGTTTTCAATCAGCCCCAGCATTTT. This encodes CASSARQVFNQPQHF.

The genes are TRBV7-9 and TRBJ1-4; tentatively, D is TRBD1 (5 bases). In germline, CDR1 is SEHNR, CDR2 FQNEAQ (reference sequence). The CDR3 length is 12 residues. Trimming shortened V by 5 bases and J by 5 bases, and 6 bases separated the two germline ends. The CDR3 here is CASSRQNEKLFF. CDR3 nucleotide sequence: TGTGCCAGCAGCCGACAGAATGAAAAACTGTTTTTT.

This chain joins TRBV18 and TRBJ2-5; 8 bases are shared with TRBD1. The germline CDR1 and CDR2 sequences are KGHSH and LQKENI. Trimming removed 6 bases from V and 4 bases from J; junction bases left unmatched: 4. The CDR3 consists of 13 residues. The CDR3 region has the DNA TGTGCCAGCTCCCGACAGGGGAGAGAGACCCAGTACTTC. Protein product: CASSRQGRETQYF.

J is TRBJ1-5 and V is TRBV3-1 (or the pseudogene TRBV3-2); no clear D. This CDR3 spans 15 amino acids. CDR1 and CDR2 from the germline V gene are LGHDT and YNNKEL (reference sequence). V was pared by 0 bases and J by 5 bases, with 11 bases between. As DNA, the CDR3 is TGTGCCAGCAGCCAAGATGCCAGGCAGGATCAGCCCCAGCATTTT. It encodes CASSQDARQDQPQHF.

The rearrangement links TRBV5-4 to TRBJ2-7; 7 nucleotides align to TRBD1. Losses at the gene ends were 3 bases for V and 4 bases for J; bases not matched to a gene: 7. The length of the CDR3 is 14 residues. Per germline, CDR1 SGHNT and CDR2 YYREEE (reference sequence). The DNA of the CDR3 is TGTGCCAGCAGCTCGGGACAGCGACGATACGAGCAGTACTTC. Protein: CASSSGQRRYEQYF.

The chain recombines TRBV5-1 with TRBJ1-5; unclear D gene. Germline CDR1 SGHRS, CDR2 YFSETQ. The length of the CDR3 is 13 residues. V was cut by 4 bases and J by 0 bases, with 5 bases left in between. CDR3 DNA sequence: TGCGCCAGCAGCCCCTCTAGCAATCAGCCCCAGCATTTT. Translation gives CASSPSSNQPQHF.

V gene TRBV23-1 combines with J gene TRBJ2-1; possible D gene TRBD2, 7 bases. TRBV23-1 is an ORF, with its function uncertain. Trimming removed 2 bases from V and 15 bases from J, with 11 bases in between. The CDR3 is made up of 11 amino acids. CDR3 residues: CASSQGRGRFF. CDR3 DNA sequence: TGCGCCAGCAGTCAAGGGCGGGGGCGGTTCTTC.

This rearrangement joins TRBV2 to TRBJ1-5; TRBD1 might be the D (5 bases). The CDR3 sequence is 15 residues long. V was clipped by 6 bases and J by 2 bases, with 14 bases between them. The germline V gene encodes CDR1 SNHLY and CDR2 FYNNEI. The CDR3 loop is CASSLGGVRNQPQHF. The CDR3 nucleotides read TGTGCCAGCAGCCTCGGGGGAGTACGCAATCAGCCCCAGCATTTT.

V usage is TRBV10-3 and J usage is TRBJ1-3; D is uncertain. There are 15 residues in the CDR3. Per the germline V gene, CDR1 is ENHRY and CDR2 is SYGVKD. V was clipped by 4 bases and J by 0 bases, with 10 bases between them. CDR3 sequence reads: CAISVGENSGNTIYF. The DNA of the CDR3 is TGTGCCATCAGTGTGGGAGAAAACTCTGGAAACACCATATATTTT.

The chain carries TRBV29-1 and TRBJ1-2, with D possibly TRBD1 on 6 matching bases. The CDR3 is made up of 11 amino acids. With 3 bases removed from V and 7 bases from J, the gap between germline ends came to 9 bases. Germline loops: CDR1 SQVTM, CDR2 ANQGSEA. The CDR3, as DNA: TGCAGCGTTGATCAGGGGCCTGGCTACACCTTC. It specifies CSVDQGPGYTF.

The V call is TRBV30, the J call TRBJ1-2; the D gene is possibly TRBD1 (6 bases). V was pared by 4 bases and J by 8 bases, with 14 bases between. The CDR3 runs 12 residues. The germline CDR1 and CDR2 sequences are GTSNPN and SVGIG (reference sequence). The CDR3 reads CAWTYRERGYTF. CDR3 in DNA: TGTGCCTGGACGTACAGGGAGCGCGGCTACACCTTC.

The V and J genes are TRBV3-1 (or the pseudogene TRBV3-2) and TRBJ2-6, with TRBD1 matching over 8 bases. V lost 4 bases to trimming and J lost 0 bases; unmatched junction nucleotides: 11. Germline V gives CDR1 LGHDT, CDR2 YNNKEL (reference sequence). The CDR3 consists of 19 residues. Written as DNA, the CDR3 is TGTGCCAGCAGCCCCTACTTCGGACAGGGAGTCTCTGGGGCCAACGTCCTGACTTTC. Its translation is CASSPYFGQGVSGANVLTF.

The chain is built from TRBV27 and TRBJ1-1; TRBD1 agrees at 10 bases. The CDR3 has 15 residues. J gave up 5 bases and V 6 bases, and 9 bases lay outside the gene matches. Germline V CDR1 and CDR2: MNHEY, SMNVEV (reference sequence). CDR3 in DNA: TGTGCCAGCAGACCCTTCCGGACAGGGGGGACTGAAGCTTTCTTT. It yields the protein CASRPFRTGGTEAFF.

The chain carries TRBV18 and TRBJ2-5; 11 bases are shared with TRBD2. The J segment lost 3 bases and the V segment lost 3 bases, leaving 12 bases of the junction unmatched. CDR1 and CDR2 from the germline V gene are KGHSH and LQKENI. CDR3 length: 18 residues. DNA of the CDR3: TGTGCCAGCTCACCTCAACCGACTAGCGGGGCTTTAGAAGAGACCCAGTACTTC. Protein: CASSPQPTSGALEETQYF.

V gene TRBV28 combines with J gene TRBJ1-1; 7 bases line up with TRBD1. The germline V gene has CDR1 MDHEN and CDR2 SYDVKM. This CDR3 has 14 residues. With V trimmed by 5 bases and J by 1 base, 4 bases remained unmatched. CDR3 sequence: CASSEGQENTEAFF. CDR3 sequence (DNA): TGTGCCAGCAGTGAAGGACAGGAGAACACTGAAGCTTTCTTT.

This chain joins TRBV6-6 and TRBJ1-2; 7 bases line up with TRBD1. Looked up from germline, CDR1 is MNHNY and CDR2 is SVGAGI (reference sequence). The J segment lost 3 bases and the V segment lost 6 bases, leaving 1 base of the junction unmatched. The CDR3 is 12 residues long. This CDR3 reads CASSTGDYGYTF. In DNA form, the CDR3 reads TGTGCCAGCAGCACAGGGGACTATGGCTACACCTTC.